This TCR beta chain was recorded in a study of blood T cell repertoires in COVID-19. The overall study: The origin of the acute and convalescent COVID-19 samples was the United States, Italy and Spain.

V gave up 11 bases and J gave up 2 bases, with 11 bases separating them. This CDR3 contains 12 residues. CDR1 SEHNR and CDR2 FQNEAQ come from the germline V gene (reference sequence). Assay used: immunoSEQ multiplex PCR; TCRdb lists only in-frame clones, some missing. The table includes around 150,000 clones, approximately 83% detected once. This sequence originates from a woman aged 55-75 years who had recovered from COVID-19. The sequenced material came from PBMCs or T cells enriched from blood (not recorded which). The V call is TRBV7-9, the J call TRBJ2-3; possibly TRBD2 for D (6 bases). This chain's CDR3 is CAGGGITDTQYF. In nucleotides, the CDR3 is TGTGCCGGTGGGGGGATCACAGATACGCAGTATTTT.